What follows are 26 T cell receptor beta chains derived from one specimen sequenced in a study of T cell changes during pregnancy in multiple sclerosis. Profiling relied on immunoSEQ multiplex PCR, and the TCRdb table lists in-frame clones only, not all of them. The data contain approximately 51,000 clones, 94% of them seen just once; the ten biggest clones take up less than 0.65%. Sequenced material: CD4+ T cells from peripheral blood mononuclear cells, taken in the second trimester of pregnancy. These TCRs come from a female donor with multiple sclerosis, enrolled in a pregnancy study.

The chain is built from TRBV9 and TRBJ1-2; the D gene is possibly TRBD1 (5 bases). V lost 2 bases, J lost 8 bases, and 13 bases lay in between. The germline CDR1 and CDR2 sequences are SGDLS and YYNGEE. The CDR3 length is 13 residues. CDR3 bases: TGTGCCAGCAGCGTGGGGGGTTTCGGCGGCTACACCTTC. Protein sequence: CASSVGGFGGYTF.

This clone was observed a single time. The CDR3 spells CASSVSGISTDTQYF. The CDR3 DNA sequence: TGTGCCAGCAGCGTTTCAGGAATAAGCACAGATACGCAGTATTTT. The V gene is TRBV9, the J gene TRBJ2-3; D not certain. CDR1 is SGDLS, CDR2 YYNGEE, per germline. The V end was cut by 2 bases, the J end by 0 bases, with 10 bases between. The CDR3 extends over 15 amino acids.

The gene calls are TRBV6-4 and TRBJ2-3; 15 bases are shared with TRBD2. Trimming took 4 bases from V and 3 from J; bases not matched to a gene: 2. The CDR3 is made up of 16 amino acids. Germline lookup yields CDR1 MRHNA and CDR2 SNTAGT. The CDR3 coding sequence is TGTGCCAGCAGTGTCGGACTAGCGGGGGGGACAGATACGCAGTATTTT. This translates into CASSVGLAGGTDTQYF.

This CDR3 reads CASRAGTSGENEQFF. Written as DNA, the CDR3 is TGTGCCAGCAGGGCGGGGACTAGCGGGGAAAATGAGCAGTTCTTC. The chain links TRBV7-3 to TRBJ2-1, with 13 bases that match TRBD2. The V gene's germline CDR1 is SGHTA and CDR2 FQGTGA. V lost 6 bases to trimming and J lost 7 bases; unmatched junction nucleotides: 6. This CDR3 has 15 residues.

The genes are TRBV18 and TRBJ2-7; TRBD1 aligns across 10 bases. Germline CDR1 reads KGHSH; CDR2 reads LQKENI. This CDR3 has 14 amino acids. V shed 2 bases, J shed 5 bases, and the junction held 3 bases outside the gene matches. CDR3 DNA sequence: TGTGCCAGCTCACCAGGGACAGGGGTGAACGAGCAGTACTTC. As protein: CASSPGTGVNEQYF.

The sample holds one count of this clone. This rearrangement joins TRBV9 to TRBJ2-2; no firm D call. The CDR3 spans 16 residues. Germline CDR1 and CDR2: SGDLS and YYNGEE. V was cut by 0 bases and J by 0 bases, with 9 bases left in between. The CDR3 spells CASSVASLANTGELFF. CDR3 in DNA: TGTGCCAGCAGCGTAGCTTCCCTAGCGAACACCGGGGAGCTGTTTTTT.

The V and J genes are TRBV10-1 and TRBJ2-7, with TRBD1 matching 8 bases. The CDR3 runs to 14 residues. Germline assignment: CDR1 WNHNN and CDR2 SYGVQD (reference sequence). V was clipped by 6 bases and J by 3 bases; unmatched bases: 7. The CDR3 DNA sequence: TGCGCCAGCAGCCTACAGGGGGACCTCTACGAGCAGTACTTC. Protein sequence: CASSLQGDLYEQYF.

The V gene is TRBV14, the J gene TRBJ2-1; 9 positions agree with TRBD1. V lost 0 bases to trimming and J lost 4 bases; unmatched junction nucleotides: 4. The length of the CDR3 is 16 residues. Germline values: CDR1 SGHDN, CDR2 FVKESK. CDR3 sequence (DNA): TGTGCCAGCAGCCAAGATCGGGGACAGGGATACAATGAGCAGTTCTTC. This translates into CASSQDRGQGYNEQFF.

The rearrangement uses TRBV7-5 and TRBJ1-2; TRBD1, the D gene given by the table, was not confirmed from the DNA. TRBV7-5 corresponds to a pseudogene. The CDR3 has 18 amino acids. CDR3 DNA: TGTGCCAGAAGCCTAAAAGCTGGACAGGGCATAAGGTTCTATGGCTACACCTTC. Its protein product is CARSLKAGQGIRFYGYTF.

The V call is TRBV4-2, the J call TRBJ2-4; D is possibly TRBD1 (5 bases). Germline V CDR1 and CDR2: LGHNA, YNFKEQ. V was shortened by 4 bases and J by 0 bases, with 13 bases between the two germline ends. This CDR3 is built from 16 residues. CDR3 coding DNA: TGTGCCAGCAGCCCAGACAGTCGACTAGCCAAAAACATTCAGTACTTC. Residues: CASSPDSRLAKNIQYF.

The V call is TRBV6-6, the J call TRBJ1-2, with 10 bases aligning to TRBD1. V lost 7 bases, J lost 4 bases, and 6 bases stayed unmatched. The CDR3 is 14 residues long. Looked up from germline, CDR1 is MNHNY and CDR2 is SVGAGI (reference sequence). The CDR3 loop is CASNKDRGAYGYTF. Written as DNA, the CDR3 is TGTGCCAGCAATAAGGACAGGGGGGCCTATGGCTACACCTTC.

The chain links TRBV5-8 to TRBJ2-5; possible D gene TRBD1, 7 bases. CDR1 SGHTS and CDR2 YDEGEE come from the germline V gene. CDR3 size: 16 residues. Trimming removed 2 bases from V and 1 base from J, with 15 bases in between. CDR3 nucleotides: TGTGCCAGCAGCTTCGAGGGGGCGGGGTTCCAAGAGACCCAGTACTTC. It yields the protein CASSFEGAGFQETQYF. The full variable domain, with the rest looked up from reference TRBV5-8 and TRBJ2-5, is EAGVTQSPTHLIKTRGQQATLRCSPISGHTSVYWYQQALGLGLQFLLWYDEGEERNRGNFPPRFSGRQFPNYSSELNVNALELEDSALYLCASSFEGAGFQETQYFGPGTRLLVL.

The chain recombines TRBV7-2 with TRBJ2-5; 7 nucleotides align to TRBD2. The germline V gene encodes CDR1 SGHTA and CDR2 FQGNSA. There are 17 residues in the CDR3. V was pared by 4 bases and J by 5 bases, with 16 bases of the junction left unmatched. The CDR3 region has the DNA TGTGCCAGCAGCTACTCTCAACTCGCGGGGGTGCGGGAGACCCAGTACTTC. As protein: CASSYSQLAGVRETQYF. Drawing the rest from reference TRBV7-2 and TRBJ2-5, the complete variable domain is GAGVSQSPSNKVTEKGKDVELRCDPISGHTALYWYRQSLGQGLEFLIYFQGNSAPDKSGLPSDRFSAERTGGSVSTLTIQRTQQEDSAVYLCASSYSQLAGVRETQYFGPGTRLLVL.

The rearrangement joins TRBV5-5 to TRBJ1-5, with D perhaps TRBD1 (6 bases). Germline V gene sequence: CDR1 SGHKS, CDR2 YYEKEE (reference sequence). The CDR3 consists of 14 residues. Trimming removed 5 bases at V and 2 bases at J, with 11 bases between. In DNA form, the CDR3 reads TGTGCCAGCAGTTGGGACAACGGCAATCAGCCCCAGCATTTT. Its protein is CASSWDNGNQPQHF.

CDR3 bases: TGTGCCAGCAGGATGGACAGGGGTGGGTACAATGAGCAGTTCTTC. Translating it yields CASRMDRGGYNEQFF. The rearrangement links TRBV27 to TRBJ2-1, with TRBD1 matching 9 bases. The CDR3 totals 15 residues. The junction had 7 bases not matched to a gene; V was cut back by 6 bases and J by 4 bases. Germline lookup yields CDR1 MNHEY and CDR2 SMNVEV (reference sequence).

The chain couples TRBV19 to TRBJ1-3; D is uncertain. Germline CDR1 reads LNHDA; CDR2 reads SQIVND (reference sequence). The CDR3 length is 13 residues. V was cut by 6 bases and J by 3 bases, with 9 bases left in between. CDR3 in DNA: TGTGCCAGTAGAAAAATCGTTGGAAACACCATATATTTT. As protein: CASRKIVGNTIYF.

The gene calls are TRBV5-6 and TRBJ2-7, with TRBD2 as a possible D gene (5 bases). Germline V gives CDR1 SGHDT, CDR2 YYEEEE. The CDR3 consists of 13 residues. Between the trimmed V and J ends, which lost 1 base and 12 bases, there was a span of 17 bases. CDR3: CASSLSGERMLYF. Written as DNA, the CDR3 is TGTGCCAGCAGCTTGTCCGGGGAACGGATGTTGTACTTC.

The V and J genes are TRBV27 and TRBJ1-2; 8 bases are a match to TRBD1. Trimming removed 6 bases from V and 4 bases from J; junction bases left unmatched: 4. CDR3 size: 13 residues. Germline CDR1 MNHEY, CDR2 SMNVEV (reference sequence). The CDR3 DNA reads TGTGCCAGCAGGGCAGGGGGCGCCTATGGCTACACCTTC. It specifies CASRAGGAYGYTF.

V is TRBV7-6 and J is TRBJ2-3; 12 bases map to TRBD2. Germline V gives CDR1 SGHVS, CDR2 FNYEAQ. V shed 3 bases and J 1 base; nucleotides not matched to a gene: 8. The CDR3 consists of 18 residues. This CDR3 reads CASSFSGLAGRGTDTQYF. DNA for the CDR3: TGTGCCAGCAGCTTTTCAGGACTAGCGGGGAGAGGCACAGATACGCAGTATTTT.

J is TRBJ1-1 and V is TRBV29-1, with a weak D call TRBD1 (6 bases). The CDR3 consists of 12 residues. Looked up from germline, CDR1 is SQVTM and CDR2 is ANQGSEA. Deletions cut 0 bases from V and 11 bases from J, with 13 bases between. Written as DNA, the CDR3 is TGCAGCGTTGAAGATCGAGGGGGGGGTGCTTTCTTT. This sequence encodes CSVEDRGGGAFF.

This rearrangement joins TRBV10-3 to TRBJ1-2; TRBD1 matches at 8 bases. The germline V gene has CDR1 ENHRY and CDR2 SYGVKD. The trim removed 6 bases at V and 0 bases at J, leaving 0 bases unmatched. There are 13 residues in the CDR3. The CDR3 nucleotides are TGTGCCATCAGGGACAGGGCTAACTATGGCTACACCTTC. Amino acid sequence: CAIRDRANYGYTF.

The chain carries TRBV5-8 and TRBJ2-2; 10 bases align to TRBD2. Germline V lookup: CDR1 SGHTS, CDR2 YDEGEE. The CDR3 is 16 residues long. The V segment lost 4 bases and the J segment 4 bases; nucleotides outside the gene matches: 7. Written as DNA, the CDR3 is TGTGCCAGCAGCCCTAGCGGGGGAGGAGTCACCGGGGAGCTGTTTTTT. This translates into CASSPSGGGVTGELFF.

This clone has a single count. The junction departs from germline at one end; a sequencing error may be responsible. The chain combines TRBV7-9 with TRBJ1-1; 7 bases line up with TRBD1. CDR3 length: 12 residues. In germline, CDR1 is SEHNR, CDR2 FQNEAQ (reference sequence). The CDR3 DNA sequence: TGTGCCAGCAGCTTGGCCGACAGGGATTTAGACTTT. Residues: CASSLADRDLDF.

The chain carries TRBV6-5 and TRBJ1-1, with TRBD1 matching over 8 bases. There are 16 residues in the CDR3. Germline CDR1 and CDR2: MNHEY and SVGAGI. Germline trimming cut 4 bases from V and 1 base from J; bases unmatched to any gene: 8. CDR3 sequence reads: CASSSSLDRGNTEAFF. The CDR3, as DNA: TGTGCCAGCAGTTCCTCCCTCGACAGGGGGAACACTGAAGCTTTCTTT.

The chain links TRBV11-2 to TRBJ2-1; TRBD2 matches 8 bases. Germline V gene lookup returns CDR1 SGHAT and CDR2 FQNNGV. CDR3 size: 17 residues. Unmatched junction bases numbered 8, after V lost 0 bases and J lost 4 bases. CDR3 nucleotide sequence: TGTGCCAGCAGCTTAGATCGGGCGGGGGGTACTTACAATGAGCAGTTCTTC. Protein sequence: CASSLDRAGGTYNEQFF. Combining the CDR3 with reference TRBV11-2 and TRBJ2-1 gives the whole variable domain EAGVAQSPRYKIIEKRQSVAFWCNPISGHATLYWYQQILGQGPKLLIQFQNNGVVDDSQLPKDRFSAERLKGVDSTLKIQPAKLEDSAVYLCASSLDRAGGTYNEQFFGPGTRLTVL.

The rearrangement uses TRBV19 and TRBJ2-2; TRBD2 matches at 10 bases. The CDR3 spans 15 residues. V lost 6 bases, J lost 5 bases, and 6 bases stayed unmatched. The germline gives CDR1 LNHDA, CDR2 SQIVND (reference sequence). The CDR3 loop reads CASRVASGGTGELFF. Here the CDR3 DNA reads TGTGCCAGTAGGGTCGCTAGCGGGGGAACCGGGGAGCTGTTTTTT.